This T cell receptor (beta chain) was sequenced during a study of OX40 agonist ivuxolimab in advanced cancers. Study as a whole: Ivuxolimab is an agonistic anti-OX40 (CD134) antibody, and patients were treated with it.

Sequenced by immunoSEQ multiplex PCR; TCRdb stores in-frame clones only, minus some. The table includes tens of thousands of clones, around 94% detected once. Germline V gives CDR1 MNHEY, CDR2 SVGAGI. With 9 bases removed from V and 9 bases from J, the gap between germline ends came to 15 bases. The CDR3 has 12 residues. This chain links TRBV6-5 with TRBJ2-1; the D is unclear. The receptor was derived from an adult with an advanced solid tumor such as melanoma, head and neck, liver or kidney cancer. The sample consisted of CD4+ or CD8+ T cells sorted from blood, taken in a trial of the OX40 agonist ivuxolimab. The CDR3 coding sequence is TGTGCCAGTTGGCCGGGTAGGGCTGAGCAGTTCTTC. The encoded protein is CASWPGRAEQFF.